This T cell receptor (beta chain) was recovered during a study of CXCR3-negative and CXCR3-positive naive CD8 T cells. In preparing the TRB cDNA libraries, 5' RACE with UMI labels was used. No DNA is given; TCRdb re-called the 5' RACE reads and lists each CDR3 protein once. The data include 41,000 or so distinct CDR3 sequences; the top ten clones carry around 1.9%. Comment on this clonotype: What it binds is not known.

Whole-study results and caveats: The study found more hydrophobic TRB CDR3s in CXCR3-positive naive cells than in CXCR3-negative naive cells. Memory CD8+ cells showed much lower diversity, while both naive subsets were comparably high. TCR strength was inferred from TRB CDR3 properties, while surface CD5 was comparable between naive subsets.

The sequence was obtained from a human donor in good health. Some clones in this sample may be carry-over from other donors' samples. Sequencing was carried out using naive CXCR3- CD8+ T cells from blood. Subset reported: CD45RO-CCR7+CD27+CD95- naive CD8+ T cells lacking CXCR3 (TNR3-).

The CDR3 protein is CTWSPGRGSDYGYTF. This chain connects TRBV29-1 to TRBJ1-2; TCRdb designates TRBD1, a call that cannot be tested without DNA. Germline V gene data show CDR1 as SQVTM and CDR2 as ANQGSEA. This CDR3 region has 15 residues.